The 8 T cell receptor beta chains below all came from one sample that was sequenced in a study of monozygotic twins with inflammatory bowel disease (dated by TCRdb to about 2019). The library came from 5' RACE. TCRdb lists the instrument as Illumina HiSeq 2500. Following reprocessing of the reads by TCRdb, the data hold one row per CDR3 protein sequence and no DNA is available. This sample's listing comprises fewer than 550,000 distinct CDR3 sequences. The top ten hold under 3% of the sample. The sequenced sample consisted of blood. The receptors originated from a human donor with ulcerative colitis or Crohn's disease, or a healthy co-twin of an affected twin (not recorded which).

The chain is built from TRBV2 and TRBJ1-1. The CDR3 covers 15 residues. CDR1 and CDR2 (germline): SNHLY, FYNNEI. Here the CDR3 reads CASNEQGLGNTEAFF.

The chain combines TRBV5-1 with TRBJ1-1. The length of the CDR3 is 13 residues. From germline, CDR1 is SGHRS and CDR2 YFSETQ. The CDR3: CASSLELYTEAFF.

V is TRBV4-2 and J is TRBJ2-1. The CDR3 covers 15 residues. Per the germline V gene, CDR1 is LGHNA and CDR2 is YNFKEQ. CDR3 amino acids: CASSLLRGSYNEQFF.

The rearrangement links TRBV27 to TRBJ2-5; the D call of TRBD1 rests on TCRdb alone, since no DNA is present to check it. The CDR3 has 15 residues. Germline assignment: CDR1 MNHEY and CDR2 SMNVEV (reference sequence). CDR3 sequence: CASSPLGTGKETQYF.

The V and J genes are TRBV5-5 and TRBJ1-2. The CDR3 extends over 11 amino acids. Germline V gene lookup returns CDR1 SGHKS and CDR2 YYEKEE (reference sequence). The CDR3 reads CASSLEVGYTF.

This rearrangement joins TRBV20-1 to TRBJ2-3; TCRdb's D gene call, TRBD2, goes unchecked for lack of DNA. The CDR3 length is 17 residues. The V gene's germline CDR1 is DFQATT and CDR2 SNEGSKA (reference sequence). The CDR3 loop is CSARPIRVSGRPDTQYF.

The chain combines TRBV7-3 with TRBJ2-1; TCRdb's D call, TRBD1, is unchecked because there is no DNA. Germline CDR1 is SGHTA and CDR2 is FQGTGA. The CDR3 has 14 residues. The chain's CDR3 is CASSLTGAENEQFF. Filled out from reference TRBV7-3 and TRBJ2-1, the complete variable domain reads GAGVSQTPSNKVTEKGKYVELRCDPISGHTALYWYRQSLGQGPEFLIYFQGTGAADDSGLPNDRFFAVRPEGSVSTLKIQRTERGDSAVYLCASSLTGAENEQFFGPGTRLTVL.

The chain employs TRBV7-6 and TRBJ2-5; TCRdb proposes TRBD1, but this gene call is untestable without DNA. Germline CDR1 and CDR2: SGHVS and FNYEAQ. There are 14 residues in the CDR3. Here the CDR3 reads CASSFRRGVETQYF.